What follows describes a single T cell receptor beta chain. What it binds is not known. This record belongs to a study of response to subunit inactivated influenza vaccine. Using its own MiXCR run on the RT-PCR reads, TCRdb lists one record per CDR3 protein. The sample yields over 450,000 distinct CDR3 sequences, 10% to 15% seen once. Germline CDR1 and CDR2: SGHAT and FQDESV (reference sequence). With V trimmed by 2 bases and J by 0 bases, 5 bases remained unmatched. The length of the CDR3 is 18 residues. Study-wide points: New T cells are recruited in small numbers by each seasonal influenza vaccination, according to the authors' suggestion.

V and J are TRBV11-1 and TRBJ2-2; 11 bases are shared with TRBD2. The TCR sequence derives from a man aged 50-60 years who received an inactivated influenza vaccine. The sequences come from PBMCs from blood, collected about 40 days after vaccination. CDR3 loop: CASSLRDSGRANTGELFF. The CDR3 nucleotides read TGTGCCAGCAGCTTAAGGGATAGCGGGAGGGCGAACACCGGGGAGCTGTTTTTT.